The TCR beta chain described here comes from a study of blood T cell repertoires in COVID-19. The germline gives CDR1 MNHEY, CDR2 SMNVEV (reference sequence). J was trimmed by 7 bases and V by 8 bases; bases with no gene match: 10. CDR3 length: 13 residues. The data were produced by immunoSEQ multiplex PCR, yet TCRdb's version contains in-frame clones alone and is incomplete. This sample has some 220,000 clones; about 90% occur once, and the top ten carry more than 0.8%. V gene TRBV27 combines with J gene TRBJ1-2; TRBD1 matches 7 bases. This TCR came from a man younger than 40 with COVID-19, enrolled during active disease. What was sequenced was peripheral blood. CDR3 DNA: TGTGCCAGCGGGCAGACAGGGACTCGTGGCTACACCTTC. This gives the protein CASGQTGTRGYTF.